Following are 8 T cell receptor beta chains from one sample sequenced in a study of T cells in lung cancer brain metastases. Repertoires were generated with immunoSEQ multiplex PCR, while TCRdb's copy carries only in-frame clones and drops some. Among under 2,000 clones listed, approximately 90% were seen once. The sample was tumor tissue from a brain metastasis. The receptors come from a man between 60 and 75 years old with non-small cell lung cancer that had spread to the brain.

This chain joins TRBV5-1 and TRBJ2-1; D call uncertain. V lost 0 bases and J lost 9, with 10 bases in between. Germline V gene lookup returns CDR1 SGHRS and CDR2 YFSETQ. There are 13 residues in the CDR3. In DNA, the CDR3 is TGCGCCAGCAGCTTGGTTTACAGAGGTGAGCAGTTCTTC. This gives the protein CASSLVYRGEQFF.

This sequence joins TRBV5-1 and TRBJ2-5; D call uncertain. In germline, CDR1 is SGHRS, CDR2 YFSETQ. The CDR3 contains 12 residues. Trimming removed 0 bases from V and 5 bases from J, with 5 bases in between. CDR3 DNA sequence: TGCGCCAGCAGCTTGGGAAGCGAGACCCAGTACTTC. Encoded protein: CASSLGSETQYF.

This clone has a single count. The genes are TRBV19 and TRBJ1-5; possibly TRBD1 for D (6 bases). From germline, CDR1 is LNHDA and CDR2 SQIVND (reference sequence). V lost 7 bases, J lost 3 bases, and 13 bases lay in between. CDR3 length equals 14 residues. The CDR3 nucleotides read TGTGCCAGTAAGAACCGGGACATCAATCAGCCCCAGCATTTT. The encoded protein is CASKNRDINQPQHF.

The CDR3 sequence: CSVRQGLNQPQHF. CDR3 DNA sequence: TGCAGCGTTCGACAGGGGCTAAATCAGCCCCAGCATTTT. V and J are TRBV29-1 and TRBJ1-5; TRBD1 agrees at 8 bases. The junction had 4 bases not matched to a gene; V was cut back by 5 bases and J by 4 bases. The germline V gene has CDR1 SQVTM and CDR2 ANQGSEA. The CDR3 covers 13 residues.

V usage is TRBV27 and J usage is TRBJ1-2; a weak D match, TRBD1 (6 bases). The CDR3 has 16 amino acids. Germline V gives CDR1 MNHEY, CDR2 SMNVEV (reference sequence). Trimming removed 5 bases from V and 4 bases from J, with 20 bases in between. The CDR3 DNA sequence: TGTGCCAGCAGTGGTATCCAGGGGAAATACACCTATGGCTACACCTTC. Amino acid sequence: CASSGIQGKYTYGYTF.

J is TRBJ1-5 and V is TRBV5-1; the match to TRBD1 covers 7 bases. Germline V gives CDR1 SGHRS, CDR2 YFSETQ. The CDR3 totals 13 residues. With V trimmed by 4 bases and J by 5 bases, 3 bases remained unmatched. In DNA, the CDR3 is TGCGCCAGCAGCCGGACAGGTGATCAGCCCCAGCATTTT. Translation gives CASSRTGDQPQHF.

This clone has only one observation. CDR3 DNA: TGTGCCAGCACCCTCCACAGGGGTAGTTCACCCCTCCACTTT. Its translation is CASTLHRGSSPLHF. The chain combines TRBV27 with TRBJ1-6, with 7 bases aligning to TRBD1. Germline V gives CDR1 MNHEY, CDR2 SMNVEV (reference sequence). The CDR3 consists of 14 residues. The V segment lost 7 bases and the J segment 9 bases; nucleotides outside the gene matches: 9.

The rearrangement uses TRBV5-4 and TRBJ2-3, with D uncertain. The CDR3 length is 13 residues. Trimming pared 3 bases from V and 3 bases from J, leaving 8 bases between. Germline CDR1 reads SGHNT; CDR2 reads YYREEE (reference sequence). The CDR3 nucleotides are TGTGCCAGCAGCTCGTTTGGAACAGATACGCAGTATTTT. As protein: CASSSFGTDTQYF.